Each of the 13 T cell receptor beta chains below was sequenced from the same sample in a study of blood T cell repertoires in COVID-19. Generated by immunoSEQ multiplex PCR, the TCRdb table keeps only in-frame clones and is missing some. The repertoire holds under 150,000 clones, with around four fifths as singletons. The sequenced sample consisted of peripheral blood. Receptors were obtained from a human donor in a cohort sampled during active COVID-19.

The rearrangement links TRBV7-9 to TRBJ1-2; the D gene is possibly TRBD1 (5 bases). This CDR3 comprises 14 residues. Germline V gene lookup returns CDR1 SEHNR and CDR2 FQNEAQ (reference sequence). The V end was cut by 1 base, the J end by 6 bases, with 12 bases between. CDR3 sequence (DNA): TGTGCCAGCAGCTTAGACAGGAACGAGAATGGCTACACCTTC. Protein product: CASSLDRNENGYTF. The entire variable domain, with the rest obtained from reference TRBV7-9 and TRBJ1-2, is as follows: DTGVSQNPRHKITKRGQNVTFRCDPISEHNRLYWYRQTLGQGPEFLTYFQNEAQLEKSRLLSDRFSAERPKGSFSTLEIQRTEQGDSAMYLCASSLDRNENGYTFGSGTRLTVV.

The chain is built from TRBV11-3 and TRBJ1-1; a weak D match, TRBD1 (6 bases). Trimming stripped 5 bases from V and 8 bases from J, with 12 bases between. The CDR3 has 12 residues. Germline assignment: CDR1 SGHNT and CDR2 YENEEA. CDR3 sequence (DNA): TGTGCCAGCAGCGTTGAGGACAGCGAAGCTTTCTTT. Its translation is CASSVEDSEAFF. The complete variable domain, with remaining parts taken from reference TRBV11-3 and TRBJ1-1, reads EAGVVQSPRYKIIEKKQPVAFWCNPISGHNTLYWYLQNLGQGPELLIRYENEEAVDDSQLPKDRFSAERLKGVDSTLKIQPAELGDSAVYLCASSVEDSEAFFGQGTRLTVV.

CDR3 amino acids: CASSSLRGPGREDEQFF. The CDR3 nucleotides are TGTGCCAGCAGCTCCCTCCGAGGCCCGGGAAGGGAAGATGAGCAGTTCTTC. The chain employs TRBV5-4 and TRBJ2-1; D might be TRBD2 (5 bases). Between the trimmed V and J ends, which lost 3 bases and 8 bases, there was a span of 24 bases. Germline assignment: CDR1 SGHNT and CDR2 YYREEE (reference sequence). The length of the CDR3 is 17 residues.

The chain couples TRBV6-6 to TRBJ1-1, with 9 positions matching TRBD1. Germline loops: CDR1 MNHNY, CDR2 SVGAGI (reference sequence). The CDR3 consists of 14 residues. The J segment lost 7 bases and the V segment lost 5 bases, leaving 8 bases of the junction unmatched. The CDR3 reads CASSPKGQGFEAFF. The CDR3 DNA follows: TGTGCCAGCAGTCCGAAGGGACAGGGCTTTGAAGCTTTCTTT.

This chain uses TRBV28 with TRBJ2-7; D might be TRBD1 (5 bases). This CDR3 contains 12 residues. V gave up 5 bases and J gave up 1 base, with 6 bases separating them. The V gene's germline CDR1 is MDHEN and CDR2 SYDVKM. The CDR3 DNA follows: TGTGCCAGCAGTCAGGGATCCTACGAGCAGTACTTC. Translated: CASSQGSYEQYF.

This sequence joins TRBV4-3 and TRBJ1-4; possible D gene TRBD1, 5 bases. Per the germline V gene, CDR1 is LGHNA and CDR2 is YSLEER. The CDR3 sequence is 17 residues long. The V end lost 0 bases, the J end lost 3 bases, and 14 bases lay between the germline ends. The CDR3 region has the DNA TGCGCCAGCAGCCAAGATCCAGGGTTGAGCTCTAATGAAAAACTGTTTTTT. Protein: CASSQDPGLSSNEKLFF.

This rearrangement joins TRBV7-8 to TRBJ2-1; 11 bases are shared with TRBD2. The CDR3 is made up of 16 amino acids. With 5 bases clipped from V and 5 bases from J, the junction kept 8 bases outside the gene matches. Germline CDR1 SGHVS, CDR2 FQNEAQ. The CDR3 loop reads CASSRGRLAGNNEQFF. The CDR3 DNA follows: TGTGCCAGCAGCCGCGGGCGACTAGCGGGAAACAATGAGCAGTTCTTC.

The chain combines TRBV4-3 with TRBJ1-1; 7 nucleotides match TRBD1. V shed 4 bases, J shed 1 base, and the junction held 6 bases outside the gene matches. The CDR3 has 15 amino acids. Germline CDR1 and CDR2: LGHNA and YSLEER. DNA of the CDR3: TGCGCCAGCAGCCGCTCGACAGGGTGGAACACTGAAGCTTTCTTT. It is translated as CASSRSTGWNTEAFF.

The gene calls are TRBV11-2 and TRBJ2-4, with TRBD2 identical over 8 bases. The length of the CDR3 is 15 residues. After removal of 0 bases from V and 8 bases from J, the junction contained 6 bases not matched to a gene. Per the germline V gene, CDR1 is SGHAT and CDR2 is FQNNGV. The chain's CDR3 is CASSLDAGGGHIQYF. CDR3 nucleotide sequence: TGTGCCAGCAGCTTAGATGCGGGAGGTGGACACATTCAGTACTTC.

V is TRBV3-1 (or the pseudogene TRBV3-2) and J is TRBJ2-5; TRBD2 might be the D (6 bases). Germline V gene lookup returns CDR1 LGHDT and CDR2 YNNKEL (reference sequence). The V end was cut by 1 base, the J end by 9 bases, with 9 bases between. CDR3 length equals 12 residues. CDR3 bases: TGTGCCAGCAGCCAAGCATGGGAGGCCCAGTACTTC. The encoded protein is CASSQAWEAQYF.

The table lists this clone with a few counts. The chain has TRBV6-1 and TRBJ1-1; tentatively, D is TRBD1 (6 bases). The CDR3 totals 15 residues. CDR1 is MNHNS and CDR2 is SASEGT in the germline V gene. Trimming took off 3 bases at V and 1 base at J, with 12 bases between the two ends. CDR3 sequence (DNA): TGTGCCAGCAGTGAGGGCCGGGGACAGAACACTGAAGCTTTCTTT. Residues: CASSEGRGQNTEAFF.

The V call is TRBV4-1, the J call TRBJ1-2; D not resolved. The CDR3 runs to 13 residues. Trimming shortened V by 4 bases and J by 2 bases, and 8 bases separated the two germline ends. The germline V gene encodes CDR1 MGHRA and CDR2 YSYEKL. CDR3 residues: CASSRTGNYGYTF. The CDR3 DNA is TGCGCCAGCAGCCGGACTGGGAACTATGGCTACACCTTC.

This chain joins TRBV2 and TRBJ1-3; D ambiguous. From germline, CDR1 is SNHLY and CDR2 FYNNEI. The CDR3 has 13 residues. For the CDR3, the DNA is TGTGCTAAGTCACAGAACTCTGGAAACACCATATATTTT. Protein sequence: CAKSQNSGNTIYF.